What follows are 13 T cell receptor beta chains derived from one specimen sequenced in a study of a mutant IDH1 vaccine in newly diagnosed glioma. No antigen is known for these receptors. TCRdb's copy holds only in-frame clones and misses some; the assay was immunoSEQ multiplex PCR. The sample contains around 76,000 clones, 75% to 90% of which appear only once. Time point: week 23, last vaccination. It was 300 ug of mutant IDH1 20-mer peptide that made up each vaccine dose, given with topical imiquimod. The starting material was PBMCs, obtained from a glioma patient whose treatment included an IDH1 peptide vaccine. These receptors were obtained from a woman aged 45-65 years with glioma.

In nucleotides, the CDR3 is TGTGCCAGCTCGGGCGGCCTCTCTGGGGCCAACGTCCTGACTTTC. Encoded protein: CASSGGLSGANVLTF. V is TRBV2 and J is TRBJ2-6; D uncertain. Germline V gene lookup returns CDR1 SNHLY and CDR2 FYNNEI. This CDR3 has 15 amino acids. V was trimmed by 8 bases and J by 0 bases, leaving 11 bases between them.

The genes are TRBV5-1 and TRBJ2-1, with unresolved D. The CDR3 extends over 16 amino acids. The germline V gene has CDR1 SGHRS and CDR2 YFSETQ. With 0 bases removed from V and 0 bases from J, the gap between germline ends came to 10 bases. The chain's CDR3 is CASSLARDNSYNEQFF. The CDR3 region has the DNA TGCGCCAGCAGCTTGGCGAGAGATAACTCCTACAATGAGCAGTTCTTC.

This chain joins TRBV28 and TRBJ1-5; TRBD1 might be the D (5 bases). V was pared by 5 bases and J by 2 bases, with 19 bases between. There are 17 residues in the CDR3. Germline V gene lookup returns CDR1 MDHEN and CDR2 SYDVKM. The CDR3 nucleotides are TGTGCCAGCAGTCCGGGGACGAATGGCCACCGCAATCAGCCCCAGCATTTT. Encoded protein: CASSPGTNGHRNQPQHF.

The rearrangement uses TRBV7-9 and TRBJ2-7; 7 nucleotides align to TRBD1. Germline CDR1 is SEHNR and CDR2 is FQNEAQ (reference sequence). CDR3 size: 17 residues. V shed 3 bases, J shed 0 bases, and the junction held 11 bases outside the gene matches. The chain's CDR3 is CASSFGSGTESSYEQYF. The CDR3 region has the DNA TGTGCCAGCAGCTTCGGGTCAGGGACAGAAAGCTCCTACGAGCAGTACTTC.

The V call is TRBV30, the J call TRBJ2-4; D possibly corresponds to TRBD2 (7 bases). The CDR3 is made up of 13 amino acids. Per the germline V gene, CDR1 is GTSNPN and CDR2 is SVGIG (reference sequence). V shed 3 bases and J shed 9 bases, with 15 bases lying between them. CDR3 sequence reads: CAWRWAGAGIQYF. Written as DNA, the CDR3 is TGTGCCTGGAGGTGGGCGGGGGCCGGCATTCAGTACTTC. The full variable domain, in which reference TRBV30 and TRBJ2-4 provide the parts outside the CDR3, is SQTIHQWPATLVQPVGSPLSLECTVEGTSNPNLYWYRQAAGRGLQLLFYSVGIGQISSEVPQNLSASRPQDRQFILSSKKLLLSDSGFYLCAWRWAGAGIQYFGAGTRLSVL.

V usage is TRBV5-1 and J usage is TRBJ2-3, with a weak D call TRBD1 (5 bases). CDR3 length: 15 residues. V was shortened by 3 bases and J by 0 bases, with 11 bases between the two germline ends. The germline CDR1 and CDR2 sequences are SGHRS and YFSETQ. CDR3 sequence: CASSWTPTSTDTQYF. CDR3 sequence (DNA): TGCGCCAGCAGCTGGACACCCACTAGCACAGATACGCAGTATTTT.

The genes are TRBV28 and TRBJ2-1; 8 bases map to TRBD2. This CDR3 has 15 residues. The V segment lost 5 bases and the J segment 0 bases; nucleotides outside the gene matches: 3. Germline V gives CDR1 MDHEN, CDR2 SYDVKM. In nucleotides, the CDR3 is TGTGCCAGCAGTACAGCGGGAGTCTCCTACAATGAGCAGTTCTTC. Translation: CASSTAGVSYNEQFF. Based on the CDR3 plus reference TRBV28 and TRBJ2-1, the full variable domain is DVKVTQSSRYLVKRTGEKVFLECVQDMDHENMFWYRQDPGLGLRLIYFSYDVKMKEKGDIPEGYSVSREKKERFSLILESASTNQTSMYLCASSTAGVSYNEQFFGPGTRLTVL.

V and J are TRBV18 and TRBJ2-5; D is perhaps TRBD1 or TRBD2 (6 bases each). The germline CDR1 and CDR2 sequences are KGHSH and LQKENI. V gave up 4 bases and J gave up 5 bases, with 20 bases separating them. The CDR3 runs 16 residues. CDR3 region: CASSLPGQPGGETQYF. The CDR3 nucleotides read TGTGCCAGCTCACTTCCGGGACAACCTGGGGGGGAGACCCAGTACTTC.

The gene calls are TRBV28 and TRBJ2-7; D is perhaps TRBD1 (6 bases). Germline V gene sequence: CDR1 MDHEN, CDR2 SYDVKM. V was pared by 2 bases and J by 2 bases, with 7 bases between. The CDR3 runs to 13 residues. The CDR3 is CASSLGQTYEQYF. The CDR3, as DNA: TGTGCCAGCAGTTTAGGACAGACCTACGAGCAGTACTTC. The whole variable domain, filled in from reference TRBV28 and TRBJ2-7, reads DVKVTQSSRYLVKRTGEKVFLECVQDMDHENMFWYRQDPGLGLRLIYFSYDVKMKEKGDIPEGYSVSREKKERFSLILESASTNQTSMYLCASSLGQTYEQYFGPGTRLTVT.

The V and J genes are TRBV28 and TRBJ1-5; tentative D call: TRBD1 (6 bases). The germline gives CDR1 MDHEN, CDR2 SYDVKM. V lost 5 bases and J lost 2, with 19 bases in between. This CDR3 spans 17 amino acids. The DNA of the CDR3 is TGTGCCAGCAGTGTCCCAGGGAGTAGGGGGGGCAATCAGCCCCAGCATTTT. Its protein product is CASSVPGSRGGNQPQHF.

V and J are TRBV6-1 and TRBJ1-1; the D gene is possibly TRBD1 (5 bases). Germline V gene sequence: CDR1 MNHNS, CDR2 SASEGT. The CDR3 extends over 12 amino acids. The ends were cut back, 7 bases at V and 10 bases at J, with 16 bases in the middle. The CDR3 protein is CASIGTPRGAFF. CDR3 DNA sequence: TGTGCCAGCATTGGGACCCCGAGGGGAGCTTTCTTT.

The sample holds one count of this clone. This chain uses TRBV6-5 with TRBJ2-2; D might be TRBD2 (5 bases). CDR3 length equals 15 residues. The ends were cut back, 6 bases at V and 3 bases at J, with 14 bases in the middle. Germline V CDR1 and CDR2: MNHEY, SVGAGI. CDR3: CASRSSGFYTGELFF. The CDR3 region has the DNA TGTGCCAGCAGATCTTCGGGGTTTTACACCGGGGAGCTGTTTTTT.

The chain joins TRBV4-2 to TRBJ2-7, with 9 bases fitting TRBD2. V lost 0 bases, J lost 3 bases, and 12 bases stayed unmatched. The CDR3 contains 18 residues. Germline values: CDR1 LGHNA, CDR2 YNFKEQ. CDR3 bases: TGTGCCAGCAGCCAAGATTGGGCGGGAGGGCAAAGCGACTACGAGCAGTACTTC. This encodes CASSQDWAGGQSDYEQYF.